Listed below are T cell receptor beta chains from one sample, sequenced in a study of PD-L1 blockade in urothelial cancer. Profiling relied on immunoSEQ multiplex PCR, and the TCRdb table lists in-frame clones only, not all of them. There are roughly 55,000 clones in the sample; roughly 84% occur only once, and approximately 23% lies in the top ten. The material sequenced was PBMCs, taken around atezolizumab (anti-PD-L1) treatment. All receptors come from a man in his 60s with urothelial cancer. Each CDR3 is given with its conserved first and last residue. D genes are given only for firm matches. Size values are once, few and many counts, or a class for expanded clones, and some rows have none.

v_gene	j_gene	abundance	d_gene	CDR3nt	CDR3aa
TRBV5-6	TRBJ2-5	NA	TRBD2	TGTGCCAGCAGCTTAGCGGGACTAGAAGAGACCCAGTACTTC	CASSLAGLEETQYF
TRBV6-4	TRBJ2-5	NA	TRBD1	TGTGCCAGCAGCATTAGGGACAGGGGGCTCCAAGAGACCCAGTACTTC	CASSIRDRGLQETQYF
TRBV27	TRBJ1-2	NA	TRBD1	TGTGCCAGCAGTGCTACAGGGGGCCTTAGCTATGGCTACACCTTC	CASSATGGLSYGYTF
TRBV6-5	TRBJ1-6	few	NA	TGTGCCAGCAGTTATGGGCTTATGGATTCACCCCTCCACTTT	CASSYGLMDSPLHF
TRBV9	TRBJ1-4	NA	NA	TGTGCCAGCAGCGCCCCGGGGGTAGAAAAACTGTTTTTT	CASSAPGVEKLFF
TRBV14	TRBJ2-7	NA	TRBD1	TGTGCCAGCAGCCAAGGGACAGGGATCTACGAGCAGTACTTC	CASSQGTGIYEQYF
TRBV6-5	TRBJ1-5	once	TRBD1	TGTGCCAGCAGCGCTACAGGGGGAAATCAGCCCCAGCATTTT	CASSATGGNQPQHF
TRBV6-5	TRBJ2-7	NA	NA	TGTGCCAGCAGTTACGAGCGGTACGGATCCTACGAGCAGTACTTC	CASSYERYGSYEQYF
TRBV2	TRBJ2-7	NA	TRBD1	TGTGCCAGCAGTGAAGCGGCGGACAGGGTTTCCTACGAGCAGTACTTC	CASSEAADRVSYEQYF
TRBV7-8	TRBJ1-5	NA	NA	TGTGCCAGCAGCTTAGACAGAAATCAGCCCCAGCATTTT	CASSLDRNQPQHF
TRBV19	TRBJ1-6	NA	TRBD1	TGTGCCAGTAGTATAGGACAGGGTGACTCACCCCTCCACTTT	CASSIGQGDSPLHF
TRBV28	TRBJ1-2	NA	TRBD1	TGTGCCAGCAGTACAGCCGGGACAGGCTTTCATGGCTACACCTTC	CASSTAGTGFHGYTF
TRBV5-4	TRBJ1-1	NA	TRBD1	TGTGCCAGCAGCCCACAGGGGGCGCTGACTGAAGCTTTCTTT	CASSPQGALTEAFF
TRBV6-1	TRBJ2-7	NA	NA	TGTGCCAGCAGTGAAGCAATTCAGGGGTGGGAGCAGTACTTC	CASSEAIQGWEQYF
TRBV19	TRBJ1-2	NA	NA	TGTGCCAGTAGGGGCATCTCACAAATAGCTAACTATGGCTACACCTTC	CASRGISQIANYGYTF
TRBV7-2	TRBJ2-1	NA	TRBD1	TGTGCCAGCAGAAGGGACAGGAGCTCCTACAATGAGCAGTTCTTC	CASRRDRSSYNEQFF
TRBV5-5	TRBJ1-5	NA	NA	TGTGCCAGCAGCTTTCGAGAAAGCCATAGCAATCAGCCCCAGCATTTT	CASSFRESHSNQPQHF
TRBV5-1	TRBJ2-5	NA	NA	TGCGCCAGCAGCTTGAGTGGCTTGTTTCGAGAGACCCAGTACTTC	CASSLSGLFRETQYF
TRBV5-1	TRBJ2-1	NA	NA	TGCGCCAGCAGCTTCCCGAGGGGGGGTAGAGTCAGCTCCTACAATGAGCAGTTCTTC	CASSFPRGGRVSSYNEQFF
TRBV6-5	TRBJ2-1	NA	NA	TGTGCCAGCAGTTACCCAGGACTACTTGGTCGTGAGCAGTTCTTC	CASSYPGLLGREQFF
TRBV29-1	TRBJ1-1	few	NA	TGCAGCGCAACACGACAGTCCATGAACACTGAAGCTTTCTTT	CSATRQSMNTEAFF
TRBV5-5	TRBJ2-7	NA	NA	TGTGCCAGCAGCTTGGTGGGCAGATCCGAGCAGTACTTC	CASSLVGRSEQYF
TRBV18	TRBJ1-6	NA	NA	TGTGCCAGCTCACCACTCCCAGCCGGGGCCTATAATTCACCCCTCCACTTT	CASSPLPAGAYNSPLHF
TRBV5-4	TRBJ2-1	NA	NA	TGTGCCAGCAGCTCCTCAACGACAGGAACCTACAATGAGCAGTTCTTC	CASSSSTTGTYNEQFF
TRBV10-3	TRBJ1-5	NA	NA	TGTGCCATCAGTGAGTCGGGGCAAGGGTACAATCAGCCCCAGCATTTT	CAISESGQGYNQPQHF
TRBV6-5	TRBJ2-1	NA	TRBD2	TGTGCCAGCGCCAGGGCTAGCGGATACAATGAGCAGTTCTTC	CASARASGYNEQFF
TRBV5-1	TRBJ2-7	NA	NA	TGCGCCAGCAGCGGGTCTGGGGGGACCTACGAGCAGTACTTC	CASSGSGGTYEQYF
TRBV7-2	TRBJ2-5	NA	NA	TGTGCCAGCAGCTCCGACCCTAGCCGTCAAGAGACCCAGTACTTC	CASSSDPSRQETQYF
TRBV19	TRBJ2-7	once	NA	TGTGCCAGTAGTGAACCGGGAACCTCCTACGAGCAGTACTTC	CASSEPGTSYEQYF
TRBV7-9	TRBJ2-7	NA	TRBD2	TGTGCCAGCAGCATTAGCGGGACCACCTACGAGCAGTACTTC	CASSISGTTYEQYF
TRBV6-1	TRBJ1-2	NA	NA	TGTGCCAGCAGTGAAGAAATTCGTAACTATGGCTACACCTTC	CASSEEIRNYGYTF
TRBV4-3	TRBJ1-3	NA	NA	TGCGCCAGCAGCCAAGAATGGGGACTCTCTGGAAACACCATATATTTT	CASSQEWGLSGNTIYF
TRBV7-2	TRBJ2-5	NA	NA	TGTGCCAGCAGACGGGACTTCCAAGAGACCCAGTACTTC	CASRRDFQETQYF
TRBV9	TRBJ1-4	NA	NA	TGTGCCAGCAGCGTAGAGGGGCAAGGGGATGAAAAACTGTTTTTT	CASSVEGQGDEKLFF
TRBV27	TRBJ2-7	NA	NA	TGTGCCAGCGGATGGGCTTACGAGCAGTACTTC	CASGWAYEQYF
TRBV19	TRBJ2-2	NA	NA	TGTGCCAGTATGGTCGGGGGTCGAGCCGGGGAGCTGTTTTTT	CASMVGGRAGELFF
TRBV9	TRBJ1-2	once	NA	TGTGCCAGCAGCCCCGGGGAGAGTATCTATGGCTACACCTTC	CASSPGESIYGYTF
TRBV5-5	TRBJ2-7	NA	NA	TGTGCCAGCAGCGAGCCTAGCTCGTCGTCCTCCTACGAGCAGTACTTC	CASSEPSSSSSYEQYF
TRBV30	TRBJ1-1	NA	NA	TGTGCCTGGAGTGAACAGACGAACACTGAAGCTTTCTTT	CAWSEQTNTEAFF
TRBV28	TRBJ1-5	NA	TRBD1	TGTGCCAGCACGATAGAGGGACAGGGGGCCTATGGCAATCAGCCCCAGCATTTT	CASTIEGQGAYGNQPQHF
TRBV5-4	TRBJ2-7	NA	TRBD1	TGTGCCAGCAGCTCGCCCGGGACAGCCTACGAGCAGTACTTC	CASSSPGTAYEQYF
TRBV7-2	TRBJ2-7	NA	TRBD1	TGTGCCAGCAGCTCCGGACAGGGGAGTTCCTACGAGCAGTACTTC	CASSSGQGSSYEQYF
TRBV6-6	TRBJ1-5	NA	NA	TGTGCCAGCAGTTATGGGGGGGGTGACCAGCCCCAGCATTTT	CASSYGGGDQPQHF
TRBV7-9	TRBJ2-3	NA	NA	TGTGCCAGCAGCCCCCTGTTTGCGGTGGAGGGAGATACGCAGTATTTT	CASSPLFAVEGDTQYF
TRBV9	TRBJ2-3	NA	NA	TGTGCCAGCAGCGTAGACTGGGCGGGTACGCAGTATTTT	CASSVDWAGTQYF
TRBV9	TRBJ1-4	NA	NA	TGTGCCAGCAGCGTAGATCCTCTGGCCCAGGGGCTGTTTTTT	CASSVDPLAQGLFF
TRBV5-6	TRBJ1-1	NA	TRBD1	TGTGCCAGCAGCCCGGACAGGGACACTGAAGCTTTCTTT	CASSPDRDTEAFF
TRBV27	TRBJ1-6	NA	TRBD1	TGTGCCAGCAGTCCCGGGACAGGCCGAAACTCCTATAATTCACCCCTCCACTTT	CASSPGTGRNSYNSPLHF
TRBV9	TRBJ2-2	NA	NA	TGTGCCAGCAGCGCCAGTAGGGGTTGGAACGGGGAGCTGTTTTTT	CASSASRGWNGELFF
TRBV27	TRBJ2-6	NA	TRBD1	TGTGCCAGCACCCACCGGCGACAGGGGGCGTCTGGGGCCAACGTCCTGACTTTC	CASTHRRQGASGANVLTF
TRBV10-3	TRBJ1-1	NA	NA	TGTGCCATCAGTGGGAGTTCAGGGGTGAGAGCTTTCTTT	CAISGSSGVRAFF
TRBV6-1	TRBJ2-3	NA	TRBD2	TGTGCCAGCTTGGTCAGTCGGGGGGGAGATACGCAGTATTTT	CASLVSRGGDTQYF
TRBV6-1	TRBJ2-1	NA	NA	TGTGCCAGCAGTCCGCGGGAATACAATGAGCAGTTCTTC	CASSPREYNEQFF
TRBV18	TRBJ1-2	NA	TRBD1	TGTGCCAGCTCACCAGGGGACAGGGGCTATGGCTACACCTTC	CASSPGDRGYGYTF
TRBV19	TRBJ2-7	NA	TRBD2	TGTGCCAGTAGTATGACCGCGACTAGCGGCTACGAGCAGTACTTC	CASSMTATSGYEQYF
TRBV29-1	TRBJ2-7	NA	NA	TGCAGCGTCAACGGACAGCGGGGACCCTACGAGCAGTACTTC	CSVNGQRGPYEQYF